This T cell receptor beta chain derives from a study of a mutant IDH1 vaccine in newly diagnosed glioma. About the study: Averaging roughly 40 years of age, treated patients were about 62% male and 37.5% female. Beforehand, treatment had been radiotherapy, temozolomide, or both; the majority received both.

TCRdb's copy holds only in-frame clones and misses some; the assay was immunoSEQ multiplex PCR. The sample lists under 90,000 clones, approximately 85% occurring once. Losses at the gene ends were 4 bases for V and 1 base for J; bases not matched to a gene: 9. The CDR3 extends over 16 amino acids. Germline CDR1 and CDR2: MNHEY and SMNVEV (reference sequence). Sample time point: baseline, week 1 (first vaccination visit). The sample's treatment: pre-vaccination baseline after standard-of-care therapy. The study, taken as a whole, reports: The vaccine induced immune responses, and these occurred in around 93% of patients.

As for this clone: Its target is unknown.

The chain joins TRBV27 to TRBJ1-2, with 7 positions matching TRBD1. Sequenced here: PBMCs, sampled from a glioma patient treated with radiotherapy, temozolomide or both. This TCR was recovered from a man aged 50 to 59 with glioma. The DNA of the CDR3 is TGTGCCAGCAGTTCCGACAGGGTTGGCGGTAACTATGGCTACACCTTC. Translating it yields CASSSDRVGGNYGYTF.